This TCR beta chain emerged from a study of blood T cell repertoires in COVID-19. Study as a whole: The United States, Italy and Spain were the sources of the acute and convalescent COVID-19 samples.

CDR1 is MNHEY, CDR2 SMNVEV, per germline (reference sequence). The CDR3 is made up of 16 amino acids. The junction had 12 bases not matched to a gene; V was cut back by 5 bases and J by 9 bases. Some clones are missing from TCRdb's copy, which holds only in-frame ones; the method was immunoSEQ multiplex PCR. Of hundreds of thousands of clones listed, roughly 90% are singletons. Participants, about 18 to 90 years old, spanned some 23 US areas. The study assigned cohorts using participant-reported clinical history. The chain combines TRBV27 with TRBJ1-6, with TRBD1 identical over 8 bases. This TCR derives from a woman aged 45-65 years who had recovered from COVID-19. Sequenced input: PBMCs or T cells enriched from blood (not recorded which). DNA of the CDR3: TGTGCCAGCAGTAAATCGGGACAGGTCCCCATTTCACCCCTCCACTTT. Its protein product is CASSKSGQVPISPLHF.